Below are 14 T cell receptor beta chains sequenced from a single sample in a study of T cell repertoires in cytomegalovirus infection. TCRdb re-derived calls from the reads in MiXCR, one entry per CDR3 protein. The table shows some 54,000 distinct CDR3 sequences, with roughly a fifth occurring only once. These TCRs' antigens remain unknown. This material consisted of CD8+ T cells from cultured PBMCs, taken from culture after CMV antigen stimulation. The source is a human donor in good health (CMV status not recorded). Some clones in this sample may be carry-over from other donors' samples.

This clonotype has a handful of counts. The V gene is TRBV4-3, the J gene TRBJ2-5, with D unresolved. CDR1 LGHNA and CDR2 YSLEER come from the germline V gene. CDR3 length: 13 residues. The V and J ends lost 4 bases and 5 bases respectively, with 11 bases between them. The CDR3: CASSPGRRETQYF. As DNA, the CDR3 is TGCGCCAGCAGCCCGGGTAGGCGGGAGACCCAGTACTTC.

This clonotype was seen more than once but under ten times. The rearrangement links TRBV7-2 to TRBJ2-5; 8 nucleotides line up with TRBD1. V dropped 0 bases and J dropped 2; count of bases not matched to a gene: 5. CDR1 and CDR2 (germline): SGHTA, FQGNSA. The length of the CDR3 is 16 residues. The CDR3 DNA reads TGTGCCAGCAGCTTAGCGATTTGGGACAGGCAAGAGACCCAGTACTTC. As protein: CASSLAIWDRQETQYF.

This chain joins TRBV6-2 or TRBV6-3 and TRBJ1-1; 7 bases are shared with TRBD1. With 2 bases clipped from V and 7 bases from J, the junction kept 7 bases outside the gene matches. The CDR3 runs to 14 residues. In germline, CDR1 is MNHEY, CDR2 SVGEGT. The CDR3 protein is CASSYPPTGSEAFF. The CDR3 DNA is TGTGCCAGCAGTTACCCGCCGACAGGGAGTGAAGCTTTCTTT.

J is TRBJ2-1 and V is TRBV9; TRBD2 aligns across 14 bases. The germline CDR1 and CDR2 sequences are SGDLS and YYNGEE. The CDR3 runs 16 residues. J was trimmed by 4 bases and V by 4 bases; bases with no gene match: 4. The CDR3 region is CASSHGTSGGYNEQFF. DNA of the CDR3: TGTGCCAGCAGCCACGGGACTAGCGGGGGATACAATGAGCAGTTCTTC.

This clonotype occurred once. The chain joins TRBV7-3 to TRBJ2-5; D unclear. Germline loops: CDR1 SGHTA, CDR2 FQGTGA. Trimming pared 5 bases from V and 5 bases from J, leaving 12 bases between. The CDR3 runs to 13 residues. In DNA form, the CDR3 reads TGTGCCAGCAGCATGGACGAGAGGGAGACCCAGTACTTC. It is translated as CASSMDERETQYF.

The V call is TRBV6-6, the J call TRBJ1-1; the match to TRBD1 covers 7 bases. V gave up 0 bases and J gave up 5 bases; unmatched junction bases: 12. The CDR3 is 17 residues long. From germline, CDR1 is MNHNY and CDR2 SVGAGI (reference sequence). Here the CDR3 DNA reads TGTGCCAGCAGTTACTCCAAGAAAAGGGGGCGACGAACTGAAGCTTTCTTT. Translated: CASSYSKKRGRRTEAFF.

This clonotype was seen only a few times. The CDR3 loop reads CASSLSGLGSQPQHF. The CDR3 DNA reads as TGTGCCAGCAGCCTCTCCGGGCTGGGAAGCCAGCCCCAGCATTTT. V usage is TRBV7-2 and J usage is TRBJ1-5; D is uncertain. Trimming left V 5 bases short and J 7 bases short, with 18 bases between. Germline assignment: CDR1 SGHTA and CDR2 FQGNSA. CDR3 length: 15 amino acids. Based on the CDR3 plus reference TRBV7-2 and TRBJ1-5, the full variable domain is GAGVSQSPSNKVTEKGKDVELRCDPISGHTALYWYRQSLGQGLEFLIYFQGNSAPDKSGLPSDRFSAERTGGSVSTLTIQRTQQEDSAVYLCASSLSGLGSQPQHFGDGTRLSIL.

In this sample, this clonotype turned up a few times. The V gene is TRBV4-1, the J gene TRBJ1-5; D is unclear. The V and J ends lost 1 base and 6 bases respectively, with 13 bases between them. Germline V gives CDR1 MGHRA, CDR2 YSYEKL. The CDR3 contains 15 residues. CDR3 sequence reads: CASSQVTGGTQPQHF. As DNA, the CDR3 is TGCGCCAGCAGCCAAGTAACGGGCGGAACTCAGCCCCAGCATTTT.

The V and J genes are TRBV27 and TRBJ2-7; tentative D call: TRBD2 (6 bases). V was shortened by 4 bases and J by 2 bases, with 15 bases between the two germline ends. Germline V gene sequence: CDR1 MNHEY, CDR2 SMNVEV (reference sequence). The CDR3 runs 15 residues. The CDR3 sequence: CASSSQTRGAYEQYF. CDR3 sequence (DNA): TGTGCCAGCAGTTCCCAGACTAGGGGAGCCTACGAGCAGTACTTC.

This clonotype has just a few counts. The chain joins TRBV6-2 or TRBV6-3 to TRBJ2-1; 9 positions match TRBD1. Losses at the gene ends were 5 bases for V and 0 bases for J; bases not matched to a gene: 5. The CDR3 covers 16 residues. CDR1 MNHEY and CDR2 SVGEGT come from the germline V gene. The CDR3 DNA reads as TGTGCCAGCAGTCAAGGGACAGGGACCTCCTACAATGAGCAGTTCTTC. Translated: CASSQGTGTSYNEQFF.

This clonotype was found a few times. This chain uses TRBV6-1 with TRBJ1-2; TRBD1 matches at 7 bases. Germline lookup yields CDR1 MNHNS and CDR2 SASEGT. The CDR3 is 13 residues long. V lost 5 bases, J lost 4 bases, and 4 bases stayed unmatched. In DNA, the CDR3 is TGTGCCAGCAGTCCTGGGACAGTCTATGGCTACACCTTC. This sequence encodes CASSPGTVYGYTF.

V and J are TRBV6-8 and TRBJ1-1, with 9 positions matching TRBD1. With 0 bases clipped from V and 5 bases from J, the junction kept 1 base outside the gene matches. The CDR3 runs 14 residues. Germline V lookup: CDR1 MNHGY, CDR2 SAAAGT. The CDR3 DNA sequence: TGTGCCAGCAGTTACTCAGGGACAGGGACTGAAGCTTTCTTT. Amino acids: CASSYSGTGTEAFF.

CDR3 DNA: TGTGCCAGCAGCTGGTTGGAGGCAGGGAAGGATGGCTACACCTTC. This translates into CASSWLEAGKDGYTF. The V and J genes are TRBV11-2 and TRBJ1-2; tentatively, D is TRBD1 (5 bases). Trimming removed 4 bases from V and 6 bases from J, with 18 bases in between. The CDR3 is 15 residues long. Germline V CDR1 and CDR2: SGHAT, FQNNGV. Full variable domain (remainder filled in from reference TRBV11-2 and TRBJ1-2): EAGVAQSPRYKIIEKRQSVAFWCNPISGHATLYWYQQILGQGPKLLIQFQNNGVVDDSQLPKDRFSAERLKGVDSTLKIQPAKLEDSAVYLCASSWLEAGKDGYTFGSGTRLTVV.

The chain combines TRBV19 with TRBJ1-1; D not resolved. Trimming cost V 3 bases and J 6 bases, with 5 bases left between them. Germline-derived CDR1 and CDR2 are LNHDA and SQIVND (reference sequence). The CDR3 loop spans 11 amino acids. Written as DNA, the CDR3 is TGTGCCAGTAGTATCGGGGCTGAAGCTTTCTTT. Protein: CASSIGAEAFF.